This T cell receptor (beta chain) was identified during a study of neurological immune-mediated disorders. Study-level results: No sharing of CDR3 amino acid sequences was observed among expanded clones across subjects, suggesting private repertoires in all groups.

TCRdb used MiXCR to reprocess the 5' RACE reads, holding one entry per CDR3 protein. The data contain tens of thousands of distinct CDR3 sequences, about 5.5% of them singletons. There are many counts of this clonotype. Its cognate antigen is unknown. A much larger clone differs from this one at a single base, so this may be a read error. The germline V gene has CDR1 MGHRA and CDR2 YSYEKL. Trimming took off 1 base at V and 14 bases at J, with 17 bases between the two ends. This CDR3 spans 13 amino acids. This chain connects TRBV4-1 to TRBJ1-2; D is possibly TRBD1 (6 bases). The TCR originated in a woman in her thirties with multiple sclerosis. Sequenced: PBMCs. The CDR3 sequence: CASSQANRVGETF. CDR3 nucleotide sequence: TGCGCCAGCAGCCAAGCCAACAGGGTAGGGGAAACCTTC.